The entry that follows covers one TCR beta chain sequence. Replicate PCRs for sorted subsets used around 200 ng DNA; this equaled 25,000 to 35,000 T cell genomes. In the authors' workflow: Because ImmunoSEQ provided only junction sequences with no quality scores, the filtering differed. Here immunoSEQ multiplex PCR was the method, and the copy in TCRdb shows in-frame clones only, minus some. The D gene and trimming were derived from the DNA, and the V and J assignments and clone size from that table. The data contain about 680,000 clones, about two thirds of them seen just once; the ten biggest clones take up 1.8%. This sample was taken from a study of shared clonotypes between healthy human individuals. The CDR3 length is 16 residues. Germline V lookup: CDR1 SGHRS, CDR2 YFSETQ. Trimming removed 4 bases from V and 0 bases from J, with 17 bases in between.

Sample: memory CD4+ T cells sorted from blood. This sample's subset: CD45RA-negative fraction. The chain uses TRBV5-1 and TRBJ2-7; D is tentatively TRBD1 or TRBD2 (5 bases each). The sequence was obtained from a woman aged 25-40 years in good health. The DNA for the CDR3 is TGCGCCAGCAGCCCCCGGTTGGGGGAAGACTCCTACGAGCAGTACTTC. It codes for CASSPRLGEDSYEQYF.